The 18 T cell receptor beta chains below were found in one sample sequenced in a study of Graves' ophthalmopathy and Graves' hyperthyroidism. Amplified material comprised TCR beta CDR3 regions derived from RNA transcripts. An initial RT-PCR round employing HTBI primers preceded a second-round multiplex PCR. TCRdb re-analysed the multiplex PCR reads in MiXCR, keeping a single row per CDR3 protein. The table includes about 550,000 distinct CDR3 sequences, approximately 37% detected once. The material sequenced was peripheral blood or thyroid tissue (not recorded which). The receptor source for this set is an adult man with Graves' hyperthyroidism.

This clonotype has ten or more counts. In DNA, the CDR3 is TGCAGCGTCGGGACAGGGGGCGCTGGCTACACCTTC. Translated, it gives CSVGTGGAGYTF. The rearrangement links TRBV29-1 to TRBJ1-2, with 12 bases matching TRBD1. V was pared by 6 bases and J by 7 bases, with 3 bases of the junction left unmatched. This CDR3 has 12 amino acids. Germline V gives CDR1 SQVTM, CDR2 ANQGSEA.

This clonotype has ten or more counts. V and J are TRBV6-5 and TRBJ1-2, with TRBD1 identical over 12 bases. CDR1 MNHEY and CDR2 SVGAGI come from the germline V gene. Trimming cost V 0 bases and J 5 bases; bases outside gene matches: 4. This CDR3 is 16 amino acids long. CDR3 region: CASSYSRDRGLYGYTF. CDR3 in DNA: TGTGCCAGCAGTTACTCCCGGGACAGGGGGCTTTATGGCTACACCTTC.

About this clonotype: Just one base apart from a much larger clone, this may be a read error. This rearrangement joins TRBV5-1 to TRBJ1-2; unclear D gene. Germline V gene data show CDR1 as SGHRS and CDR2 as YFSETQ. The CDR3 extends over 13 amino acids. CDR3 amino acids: CAISLQASDGYTF. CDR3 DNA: TGCGCCATCAGCTTGCAGGCTTCCGACGGCTACACCTTC.

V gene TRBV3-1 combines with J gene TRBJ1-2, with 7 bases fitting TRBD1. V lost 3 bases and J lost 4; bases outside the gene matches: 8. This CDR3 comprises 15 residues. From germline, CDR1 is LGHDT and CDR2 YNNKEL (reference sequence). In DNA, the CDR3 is TGTGCCAGCAGCCAGGACAGGCAGAGTCCCTATGGCTACACCTTC. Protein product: CASSQDRQSPYGYTF.

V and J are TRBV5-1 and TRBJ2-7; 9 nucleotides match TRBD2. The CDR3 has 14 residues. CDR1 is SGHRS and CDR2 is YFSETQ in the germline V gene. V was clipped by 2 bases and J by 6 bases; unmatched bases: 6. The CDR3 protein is CASSLIGGGVEQYF. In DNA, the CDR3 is TGCGCCAGCAGCTTAATTGGCGGGGGGGTCGAGCAGTACTTC.

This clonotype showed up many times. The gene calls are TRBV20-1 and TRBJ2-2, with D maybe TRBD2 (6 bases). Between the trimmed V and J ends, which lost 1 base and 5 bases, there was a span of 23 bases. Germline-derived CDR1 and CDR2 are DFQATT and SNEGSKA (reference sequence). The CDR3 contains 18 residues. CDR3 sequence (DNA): TGCAGTGCTAGAGCGCCATGGGGTACCCCCGGAGGGACCGGGGAGCTGTTTTTT. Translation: CSARAPWGTPGGTGELFF.

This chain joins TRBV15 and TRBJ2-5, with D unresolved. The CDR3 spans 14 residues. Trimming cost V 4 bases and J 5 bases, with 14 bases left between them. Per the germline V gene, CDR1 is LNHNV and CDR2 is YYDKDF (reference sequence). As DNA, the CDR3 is TGTGCCACCAGCACGAGACACGGGCTCGAGACCCAGTACTTC. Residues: CATSTRHGLETQYF.

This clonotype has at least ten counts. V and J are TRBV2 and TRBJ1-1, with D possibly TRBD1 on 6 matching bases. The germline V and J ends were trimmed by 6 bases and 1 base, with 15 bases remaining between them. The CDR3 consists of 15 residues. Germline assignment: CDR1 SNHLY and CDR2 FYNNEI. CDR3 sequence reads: CASRASGHQNTEAFF. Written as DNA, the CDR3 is TGTGCCAGCAGGGCCTCGGGACACCAGAACACTGAAGCTTTCTTT.

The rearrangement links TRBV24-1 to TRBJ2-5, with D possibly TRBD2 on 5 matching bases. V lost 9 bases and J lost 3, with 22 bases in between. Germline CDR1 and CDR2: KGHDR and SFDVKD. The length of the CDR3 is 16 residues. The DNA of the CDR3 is TGTGCCACCTCGGACCCTCTAGCCGCCCGAGAAGAGACCCAGTACTTC. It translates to CATSDPLAAREETQYF.

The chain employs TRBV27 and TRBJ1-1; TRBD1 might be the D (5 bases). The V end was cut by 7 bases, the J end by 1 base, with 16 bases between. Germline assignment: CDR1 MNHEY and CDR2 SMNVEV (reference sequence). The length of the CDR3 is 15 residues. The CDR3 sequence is CASTEGGGGNTEAFF. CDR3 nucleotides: TGTGCCAGCACCGAAGGCGGGGGTGGGAACACTGAAGCTTTCTTT.

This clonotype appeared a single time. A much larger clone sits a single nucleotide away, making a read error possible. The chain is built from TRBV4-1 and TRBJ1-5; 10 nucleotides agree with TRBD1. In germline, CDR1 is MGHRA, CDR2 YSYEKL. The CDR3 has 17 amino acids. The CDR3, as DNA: TGCGTCAGCAGCCACGGACAGGGGGGATTAGGCAATCAGCCCCAGCATTTT. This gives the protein CVSSHGQGGLGNQPQHF.

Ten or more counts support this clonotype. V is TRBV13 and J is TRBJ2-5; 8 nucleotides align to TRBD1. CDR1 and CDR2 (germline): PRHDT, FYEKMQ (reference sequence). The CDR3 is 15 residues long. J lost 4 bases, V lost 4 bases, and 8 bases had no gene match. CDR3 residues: CASSSAPGQGETQYF. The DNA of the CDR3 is TGTGCCAGCAGCTCCGCACCCGGACAGGGAGAGACCCAGTACTTC.

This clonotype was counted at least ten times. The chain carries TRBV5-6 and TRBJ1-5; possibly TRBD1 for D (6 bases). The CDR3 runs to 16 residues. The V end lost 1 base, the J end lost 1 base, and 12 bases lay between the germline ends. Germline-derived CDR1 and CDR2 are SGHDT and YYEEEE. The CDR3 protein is CASSLRAGASNQPQHF. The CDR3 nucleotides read TGTGCCAGCAGCTTGCGGGCAGGGGCCAGCAATCAGCCCCAGCATTTT. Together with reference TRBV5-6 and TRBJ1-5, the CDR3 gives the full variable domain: DAGVTQSPTHLIKTRGQQVTLRCSPKSGHDTVSWYQQALGQGPQFIFQYYEEEERQRGNFPDRFSGHQFPNYSSELNVNALLLGDSALYLCASSLRAGASNQPQHFGDGTRLSIL.

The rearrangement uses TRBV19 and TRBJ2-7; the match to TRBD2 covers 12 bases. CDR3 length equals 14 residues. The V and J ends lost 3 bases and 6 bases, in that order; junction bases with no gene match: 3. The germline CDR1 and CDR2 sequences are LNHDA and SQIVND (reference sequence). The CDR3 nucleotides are TGTGCCAGTAGTATCGCTAGCGGGGGGGCCGAGCAGTACTTC. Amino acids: CASSIASGGAEQYF.

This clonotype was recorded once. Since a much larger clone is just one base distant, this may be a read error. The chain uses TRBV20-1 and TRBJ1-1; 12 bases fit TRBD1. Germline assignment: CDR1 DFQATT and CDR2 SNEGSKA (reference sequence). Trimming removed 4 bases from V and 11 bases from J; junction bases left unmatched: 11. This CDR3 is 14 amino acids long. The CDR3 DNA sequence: TGCAGTGCTAACCCCGGGACAGGGGGCCGTTGGGCTTTCTTT. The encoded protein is CSANPGTGGRWAFF.

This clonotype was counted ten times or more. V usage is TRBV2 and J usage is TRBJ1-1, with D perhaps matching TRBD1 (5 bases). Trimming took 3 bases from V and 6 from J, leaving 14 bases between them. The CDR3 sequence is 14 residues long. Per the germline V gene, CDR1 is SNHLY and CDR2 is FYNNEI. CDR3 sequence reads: CASSEAPGHPEAFF. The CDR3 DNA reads TGTGCCAGCAGTGAGGCTCCAGGGCACCCTGAAGCTTTCTTT.

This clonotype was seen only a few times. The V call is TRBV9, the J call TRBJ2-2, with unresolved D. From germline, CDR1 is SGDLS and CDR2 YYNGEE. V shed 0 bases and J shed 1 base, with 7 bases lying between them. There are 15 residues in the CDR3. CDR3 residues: CASSVGQKNTGELFF. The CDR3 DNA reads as TGTGCCAGCAGCGTAGGTCAGAAGAACACCGGGGAGCTGTTTTTT.

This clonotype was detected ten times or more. The CDR3 nucleotides are TGTGCCACGAACGGACTCAAAACTGGCACTGAAGCTTTCTTT. The encoded protein is CATNGLKTGTEAFF. The V call is TRBV24-1, the J call TRBJ1-1; D is uncertain. This CDR3 contains 14 residues. The V gene's germline CDR1 is KGHDR and CDR2 SFDVKD. V was cut by 10 bases and J by 4 bases, with 18 bases left in between.